This T cell receptor beta chain was captured by sequencing in a study of T-cell reconstitution after alpha-beta-depleted transplantation in children. Findings and caveats of the study: Surviving recipient cells, namely T cells and thymic progenitors, were the source of high day-60 TCRbeta diversity in some patients. Newly made T cells mostly supplied T-cell counts and diversity one year after transplant.

TCRbeta library preparation incorporated unique molecular identifiers. TCRdb re-derived calls from the PCR reads in MiXCR, one entry per CDR3 protein. The sample includes approximately 400,000 distinct CDR3 sequences, roughly 16% of them seen just once. CDR3 length equals 15 residues. With V trimmed by 4 bases and J by 1 base, 4 bases remained unmatched. The germline gives CDR1 SGHRS, CDR2 YFSETQ. As for this clonotype: The antigen remains undetermined.

J is TRBJ2-2 and V is TRBV5-1; the match to TRBD1 covers 7 bases. This receptor was obtained from a boy in the first two years of life who had a stem cell transplant for Wiskott-Aldrich syndrome, so the T cells may come from the graft donor. The sample here was PBMCs, mostly from graft donor cells, taken 360 days after TCRalphabeta/CD19-depleted stem cell transplant. The CDR3 protein is CASSVGQRNTGELFF. The CDR3 coding sequence is TGCGCCAGCAGCGTGGGACAGCGGAACACCGGGGAGCTGTTTTTT.